This T cell receptor (beta chain) is from a study of T cell responses to AZD1222 COVID-19 vaccine. V lost 4 bases to trimming and J lost 0 bases, with 12 bases between them. Germline-derived CDR1 and CDR2 are KGHSH and LQKENI. CDR3 size: 15 residues. Assay: immunoSEQ multiplex PCR; the TCRdb copy retains only in-frame clones and omits some. The sample carries over 120,000 clones, 90% to 95% recorded once. The TCR comes from an adult in good health. The specimen comprised peripheral blood, sampled on day 0 of AZD1222 vaccination. V is TRBV18 and J is TRBJ1-2, with D unresolved. CDR3 in amino acids: CASSREGTANYGYTF. The CDR3 region has the DNA TGTGCCAGCTCACGGGAAGGAACAGCTAACTATGGCTACACCTTC.